This paragraph reports one T cell receptor beta chain. Its specific antigen is unknown. No qualities accompany the bases; no much larger clone lies one base away. As encoded in the germline V gene, CDR1 is MNHEY while CDR2 is SVGAGI. At the junction V is shortened by 4 bases and J by 4 bases; bases outside the gene matches: 4. Inclusive of the bounding cysteine and phenylalanine, the CDR3 is 15 residues long. Of the read, only the CDR3 DNA is kept; its 45 bases are in frame from base 1. This record belongs to a study of cytomegalovirus exposure and HLA in healthy donors (dated by TCRdb to about 2017). For the study in its entirety: In an earlier analysis of some 610 of the donors, about 270 Gb of sequence data and roughly 100 million unique TCR beta sequences from roughly 200 million T cells were reported. Roughly 300 gigabases of sequencing data and 70 million to 85 million unique TCR sequences were included in an early release covering over 600 HLA-typed donors. The genetic ancestry cluster associated with self-reported Caucasian donors included approximately 85% of the 398 genotyped donors. The study aimed to test whether cataloging public T cell receptors could reveal signatures of past pathogen exposure. The study used immunosequencing to profile the T cell repertoires of 600 to 850 subjects and linked those repertoires to cytomegalovirus serostatus. A separate validation cohort of roughly 120 different subjects was used in addition to the roughly 700-subject first cohort. To predict cytomegalovirus infection status, the study brought together high-throughput TCR immunosequencing, statistical association of individual TCRs with disease status, and machine learning. In a later analysis, previously published TCR beta repertoires from 670 or so donors were re-analyzed and high-resolution HLA genotyping was added so that TCR occurrence patterns could be studied. Rather than using new phenotypic data, the later analysis identified candidate immune exposures from TCR beta sequences and from how often those sequences occurred across donors. An earlier analysis of a few hundred of the donors applied high-throughput TCR beta sequencing to assess whether each TCR beta V gene segment acted as functional or pseudogenic. Alongside the repertoire data, information on donor age, sex, ethnicity and CMV serostatus was compiled. Genome-wide SNP genotypes for about 65% of the 666 donors were used in a later genetic analysis, which treated that subset as a discovery cohort. Every discovery cohort repertoire had been produced on one sequencing platform. Both class I and class II loci were covered by HLA typing, at four-digit resolution. The number of typed donors differed by locus: about 629-630 for A, B, C, DRB1 and DQB1; some 540 for DQA1; over 600 for DPA1; and some 450 for DPB1. Roughly 5 DR-DQ haplotypes were handled as single units for association and clustering because linkage in the cohort was strong. On average, around 200,000 unique TCR beta nucleotide sequences were sequenced per donor among 350 to 400 genotyped donors of the cohort, with around 19% of those sequences being non-productive.

Study-wide findings and limitations: Linkage disequilibrium might explain the correlated functional status among segregating V segments, but an unknown experimental factor could not be excluded. A further reported finding was that TCR beta sequences accurately predicted the HLA-A and HLA-B alleles for most subjects in the first cohort. A group of highly shared sequence variants was considered likely to be a technical artifact of the sequencing pipeline. The study gave a list of 150 to 200 TCR beta chains associated with cytomegalovirus. In a later analysis, HLA-associated TCR beta chains showed more clonal expansion and lower generation probabilities than non-associated chains that were equally common. In a later genetic analysis, fewer N-insertions in productive TCRs were reported among donors in an Asian-associated ancestry cluster than the roughly 700-donor mean. When HLA alleles, especially DR and DQ, strongly co-occurred, TCR associations were difficult to assign to individual alleles. Because counts were too low, seventeen rarely observed V segments, including chromosome 9 orphons, were excluded from the earlier analysis of some 590 of the donors. Only TCR beta chains were sequenced in this cohort, and the absence of alpha or paired-chain data limited detectable features. The classifier was reported to diagnose cytomegalovirus status with high specificity and sensitivity in both the original and validation cohorts. Presence/absence analyses assumed roughly uniform sequencing depth across donors, an assumption that may not hold. Because HLA typing was unavailable for some donors at each locus, only the typed subset was used in association tests. Broadly in line with IMGT annotations, most TCR beta V segments showed up in productive rearrangements about 87% or about 30% of the time in an earlier analysis of about 500 of the donors. The only immune exposure information available for the cohort was CMV serostatus. A later analysis reported that several top co-occurrence clusters appeared linked to parvovirus B19, influenza, CMV and Epstein-Barr virus. In a later genetic analysis, a missense DCLRE1C variant was associated with V-gene and J-gene trimming of TCR beta chains, and the association was replicated in an independent cohort. In a later analysis, the rate of TCR association differed among HLA loci, with DRB1 alleles having the most associated TCRs and HLA-C alleles having the fewest. The 87-base-pair reads could not distinguish some IMGT-functional V segments, including TRBV6-2 and TRBV6-3, so those segments were excluded. In a later analysis, around 15,000 TCR beta sequences were associated with specific HLA alleles at a false discovery rate of 0.05. Across donors, most TCR sequences were observed very rarely, whereas some public TCRs were present in many individuals. Three of the identified cytomegalovirus-associated TCR beta chains were confirmed in vitro to be specific for cytomegalovirus antigens. In a later analysis, most CMV-associated TCR beta chains were found to appear HLA-restricted, with HLA associations seemingly driven largely by CMV exposure. The authors suggested that the approach could potentially be extended to other disease states and immunological phenotypes.

In total, more than 500 healthy bone marrow donors made up the cohort. All cohort members were sampled while nominally healthy, although unrecorded immune exposures were likely present. The donor was CMV seropositive and belonged to the group of 250 to 300 seropositive cohort members. Every donor gave a peripheral blood sample, and the peripheral blood mononuclear cells from that sample were used for TCR beta sequencing. Genomic DNA was extracted from the blood cell samples with the Qiagen DNeasy Blood Extraction Kit. The protocol used for the library was the immunoSEQ multiplex PCR assay. For the multiplex PCR, a mixture combining 60 forward primers for TCR Vbeta segments and 13 reverse primers for TCR Jbeta segments was used. A multiplex PCR assay on genomic DNA amplified the CDR3 region of rearranged TCR beta genes. The Illumina HiSeq System was used to sequence the amplified TCR beta libraries as 87-base-pair reads. The original pipeline was this. In a later analysis, roughly 80 million unique TCR beta chains were counted across the approximately 670 repertoires, and roughly 11 million of these chains were shared by at least two donors. To remove PCR and sequencing errors, raw reads were error-corrected and collapsed into unique sequences using a nearest-neighbor algorithm that merged closely related sequences. Alignment of CDR3 sequences to IMGT reference sequences was used to assign V, D and J gene segments. Each retained sequence needed at least a six-nucleotide match to both a V gene segment and a J gene segment. Rearrangements were classified as productive when the CDR3 lacked stop codons and remained in frame with V and J, and all other rearrangements were classified as non-productive. Following IMGT convention, CDR3 was defined as the stretch from the second conserved V-encoded cysteine to the conserved J-encoded phenylalanine. The earlier analysis of a few hundred of the donors excluded sequences that lacked an unambiguous match to a single V gene segment. An earlier analysis of 500 to 600 of the donors classified V segments as functional when productive rearrangements were above 56.7% and as segregating when the standard deviation between donors was above 5%. A statistical classification framework was built to diagnose cytomegalovirus status from the catalog of TCR beta chain sequences. In a later analysis, TCR nucleotide sequences were compared against IMGT/GENE-DB human TR gene sequences so that V and J genes could be assigned. A later analysis assigned CDR3 sequences and most-parsimonious VDJ recombination scenarios with the TCRdist pipeline. A later analysis defined each TCR beta chain by its CDR3 amino acid sequence plus V-gene family, and excluded reads lacking a unique V-gene family. To address suspected cross-contamination and a sequencing artifact, a later analysis removed approximately 600 highly shared, low-generation-probability nucleotide sequences. In a later analysis, a clonal expansion index was calculated for each public chain from normalized within-repertoire ranks of inferred template counts. Generation probabilities in a later analysis came from a VDJ recombination model fitted to out-of-frame rearrangements, and those results were checked against IGoR. In a later analysis, hypergeometric tests were used to score TCR-TCR, TCR-HLA and TCR-CMV co-occurrence, with a repertoire-size bias correction applied to TCR pairs. To estimate false discovery rates, a later analysis permuted the HLA or CMV assignments 20 times. In a later analysis, co-occurring TCRs were grouped using DBSCAN, and TCRdist sequence similarity was added for clustering within HLA-allele-positive subsets. For co-occurrence clustering, repertoires with fewer than 30,000 or more than 120,000 public chains were excluded, along with roughly five repertoires with anomalous nucleotide sharing. Held by TCRdb, this immuneACCESS table contains in-frame sequences only and omits some clones. Under half of the omission traces to an unresolved V gene where checked; the cause of the rest is unknown. The V and J calls and clone size were taken over from that table, and D and trimming were inferred from the DNA. For this sample the table gives about 130,000 clones, of which about 71% were detected only once. Roughly 3% of the sample belongs to the ten largest clones.

The clonotype was recovered from a woman aged 60-75 years in good health and CMV-seropositive. Material for sequencing was PBMCs. Rearrangement joined TRBV6-5 to TRBJ2-5, with 12 junctional bases fitting TRBD1. In nucleotide form, the sequence is TGTGCCAGCAGTTGGGGACAGGGGGCGGGAGAGACCCAGTACTTC. This gives the protein CASSWGQGAGETQYF.